These 18 T cell receptor beta chains originate from one sample sequenced in a study of cytomegalovirus exposure and HLA in healthy donors. PCR was performed using 60 Vbeta and 13 Jbeta primers. TCRdb's table, derived via immunoSEQ multiplex PCR, lists solely in-frame clones and lacks some. The table has about 160,000 clones, almost 80% seen once; the top ten hold 1.3%. The source material was PBMCs. The receptors stem from a man younger than 40 in good health and CMV-seronegative.

This rearrangement joins TRBV12-2 to TRBJ2-6; TRBD2 reflects the table's D call only, with no check against the DNA. TRBV12-2 is a pseudogene. The CDR3 spans 15 residues. The CDR3 sequence: CASRLRSSGANVLTF. CDR3 coding DNA: TGTGCAAGTCGCTTACGTAGCTCTGGGGCCAACGTCCTGACTTTC.

This clone was recorded a few times. The V call is TRBV7-8, the J call TRBJ1-5, with 10 bases identical to TRBD1. Germline loops: CDR1 SGHVS, CDR2 FQNEAQ. This CDR3 is built from 15 residues. The V and J ends lost 5 bases and 6 bases, in that order; junction bases with no gene match: 7. The CDR3 reads CASSPTGGLGQPQHF. CDR3 DNA: TGTGCCAGCAGCCCGACAGGGGGCCTAGGTCAGCCCCAGCATTTT. Full variable domain (remainder filled in from reference TRBV7-8 and TRBJ1-5): GAGVSQSPRYKVAKRGQDVALRCDPISGHVSLFWYQQALGQGPEFLTYFQNEAQLDKSGLPSDRFFAERPEGSVSTLKIQRTQQEDSAVYLCASSPTGGLGQPQHFGDGTRLSIL.

The rearrangement joins TRBV18 to TRBJ2-1; TRBD1 aligns across 7 bases. Germline lookup yields CDR1 KGHSH and CDR2 LQKENI. The CDR3 extends over 14 amino acids. Unmatched junction bases numbered 6, after V lost 2 bases and J lost 8 bases. CDR3 in DNA: TGTGCCAGCTCACCAACGGGGACAGAGCATGAGCAGTTCTTC. This sequence encodes CASSPTGTEHEQFF. Looking up the rest from reference TRBV18 and TRBJ2-1 gives the full variable domain: NAGVMQNPRHLVRRRGQEARLRCSPMKGHSHVYWYRQLPEEGLKFMVYLQKENIIDESGMPKERFSAEFPKEGPSILRIQQVVRGDSAAYFCASSPTGTEHEQFFGPGTRLTVL.

This rearrangement joins TRBV10-3 to TRBJ2-7, with a tentative D call TRBD1 (7 bases). The CDR3 loop spans 16 amino acids. Trimming removed 6 bases from V and 2 bases from J, with 20 bases in between. Germline V gene data show CDR1 as ENHRY and CDR2 as SYGVKD. CDR3 residues: CAISPLEEGAPYEQYF. CDR3 nucleotide sequence: TGTGCCATCAGCCCACTCGAGGAGGGGGCACCCTACGAGCAGTACTTC.

This chain links TRBV4-1 with TRBJ1-2, with D perhaps matching TRBD1 (5 bases). Trimming left V 1 base short and J 4 bases short, with 13 bases between. Germline assignment: CDR1 MGHRA and CDR2 YSYEKL. CDR3 length: 15 amino acids. CDR3 protein: CASSQGKPQGYGYTF. CDR3 nucleotide sequence: TGCGCCAGCAGCCAAGGAAAACCCCAGGGCTATGGCTACACCTTC.

The rearrangement joins TRBV4-3 to TRBJ2-3, with 10 bases identical to TRBD2. After removal of 3 bases from V and 3 bases from J, the junction contained 12 bases not matched to a gene. Germline CDR1 reads LGHNA; CDR2 reads YSLEER. The CDR3 is 18 amino acids. DNA for the CDR3: TGCGCCAGCAGCCACGGGGCTAGCGGGGGACCGGGGACAGATACGCAGTATTTT. Amino acids: CASSHGASGGPGTDTQYF.

The chain couples TRBV30 to TRBJ1-6, with 7 nucleotides matching TRBD1. Germline V gene lookup returns CDR1 GTSNPN and CDR2 SVGIG (reference sequence). Trimming removed 0 bases from V and 4 bases from J; junction bases left unmatched: 3. The CDR3 is 15 amino acids. The CDR3, as DNA: TGTGCCTGGAGTGTTTCAGGGGGTTATAATTCACCCCTCCACTTT. This sequence encodes CAWSVSGGYNSPLHF.

This clone appeared a few times. The chain carries TRBV9 and TRBJ2-5, with a weak D call TRBD1 (5 bases). This CDR3 is built from 13 residues. In germline, CDR1 is SGDLS, CDR2 YYNGEE. V lost 0 bases and J lost 5, with 8 bases in between. The CDR3 nucleotides are TGTGCCAGCAGCGTAGGACAGAGGGAGACCCAGTACTTC. Amino acid sequence: CASSVGQRETQYF.

This clone came up once. The chain has TRBV5-1 and TRBJ2-3, with 15 positions matching TRBD2. Germline CDR1 is SGHRS and CDR2 is YFSETQ. The CDR3 has 15 amino acids. Losses at the gene ends were 7 bases for V and 2 bases for J; bases not matched to a gene: 2. CDR3 protein: CASGTSGRFTDTQYF. The CDR3 DNA reads as TGCGCCAGCGGGACTAGCGGGAGGTTCACAGATACGCAGTATTTT. The full variable domain, completed using reference TRBV5-1 and TRBJ2-3, is KAGVTQTPRYLIKTRGQQVTLSCSPISGHRSVSWYQQTPGQGLQFLFEYFSETQRNKGNFPGRFSGRQFSNSRSEMNVSTLELGDSALYLCASGTSGRFTDTQYFGPGTRLTVL.

Comment on this clone: The junction and the germline gene differ at one end; a read error may be behind it. This chain joins TRBV7-9 and TRBJ2-7; 8 bases are shared with TRBD1. Germline V gene sequence: CDR1 SEHNR, CDR2 FQNEAQ (reference sequence). This CDR3 has 18 amino acids. CDR3 sequence (DNA): TGTTCCAGCACCCGGACAGGGTCGTTCCGGGAGTCCCCCTACGAGCAGTACTTC. This translates into CSSTRTGSFRESPYEQYF.

This chain links TRBV9 with TRBJ2-7, with a weak D call TRBD2 (5 bases). V shed 0 bases and J shed 6 bases, with 19 bases lying between them. This CDR3 has 16 residues. Looked up from germline, CDR1 is SGDLS and CDR2 is YYNGEE. The DNA for the CDR3 is TGTGCCAGCAGCGTAGGTTGGGGAGTGGCCCCCTCCGAGCAGTACTTC. As protein: CASSVGWGVAPSEQYF.

This clone was counted between two and nine times. The V and J genes are TRBV7-2 and TRBJ1-5, with TRBD1 matching over 8 bases. The CDR3 totals 14 residues. Losses at the gene ends were 5 bases for V and 5 bases for J; bases not matched to a gene: 5. CDR1 is SGHTA, CDR2 FQGNSA, per germline. The CDR3 here is CASSPTGAHQPQHF. The CDR3 DNA reads as TGTGCCAGCAGCCCGACAGGGGCCCATCAGCCCCAGCATTTT.

The chain has TRBV30 and TRBJ1-2, with D perhaps TRBD1 (5 bases). Germline values: CDR1 GTSNPN, CDR2 SVGIG (reference sequence). This CDR3 is built from 14 residues. Trimming stripped 0 bases from V and 6 bases from J, with 14 bases between. The CDR3 spells CAWSVRGLTNGYTF. CDR3 DNA: TGTGCCTGGAGTGTACGGGGACTAACTAATGGCTACACCTTC.

V usage is TRBV28 and J usage is TRBJ1-3, with a possible D match to TRBD1 (5 bases). The germline V gene encodes CDR1 MDHEN and CDR2 SYDVKM. The CDR3 has 15 residues. V lost 1 base and J lost 3, with 10 bases in between. CDR3 in DNA: TGTGCCAGCAGTTTATCAGGGCCGGATGGAAACACCATATATTTT. It codes for CASSLSGPDGNTIYF.

This clone came up a few times. The chain recombines TRBV27 with TRBJ1-5, with a tentative D call TRBD1 (6 bases). Germline V gene sequence: CDR1 MNHEY, CDR2 SMNVEV (reference sequence). The V gene lost 3 bases and the J gene lost 4 bases, with 7 bases spanning the gap. CDR3 length: 13 amino acids. In DNA form, the CDR3 reads TGTGCCAGCAGTTTGAGGGGGAATCAGCCCCAGCATTTT. This sequence encodes CASSLRGNQPQHF.

The chain uses TRBV6-5 and TRBJ1-5, with D perhaps TRBD1 (5 bases). Trimming removed 6 bases at V and 2 bases at J, with 11 bases between. The CDR3 is 14 amino acids. Looked up from germline, CDR1 is MNHEY and CDR2 is SVGAGI. The DNA of the CDR3 is TGTGCCAGCAGGGGCAGGGATGGCAATCAGCCCCAGCATTTT. Translation: CASRGRDGNQPQHF.

This clone occurred once. The chain combines TRBV30 with TRBJ2-2; 10 positions agree with TRBD2. The length of the CDR3 is 15 residues. Per the germline V gene, CDR1 is GTSNPN and CDR2 is SVGIG (reference sequence). J gave up 1 base and V 3 bases, and 2 bases lay outside the gene matches. The CDR3 coding sequence is TGTGCCTGGAGAGGACTAGCGGAGAACACCGGGGAGCTGTTTTTT. It codes for CAWRGLAENTGELFF.

V and J are TRBV12-1 and TRBJ2-7; the table calls TRBD2, which could not be checked here. TRBV12-1 is a known pseudogene. The CDR3 contains 15 residues. The CDR3 bases are TGTGCCAGCAGCTTTGCGCCGCCGGGTCACTACGAGCAGTACTTC. This gives the protein CASSFAPPGHYEQYF.